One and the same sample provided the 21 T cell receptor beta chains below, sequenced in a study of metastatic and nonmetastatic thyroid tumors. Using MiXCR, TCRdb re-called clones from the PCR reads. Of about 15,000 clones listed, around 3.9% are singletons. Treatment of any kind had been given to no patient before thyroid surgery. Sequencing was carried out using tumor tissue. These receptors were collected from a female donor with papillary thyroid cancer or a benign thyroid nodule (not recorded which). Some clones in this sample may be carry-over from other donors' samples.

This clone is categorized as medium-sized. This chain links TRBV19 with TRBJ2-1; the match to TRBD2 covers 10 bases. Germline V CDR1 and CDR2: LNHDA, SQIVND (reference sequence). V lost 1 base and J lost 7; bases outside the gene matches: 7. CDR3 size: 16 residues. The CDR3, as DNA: TGTGCCAGTAGTATAGGTCCTAGCGGGGGCACAAATGAGCAGTTCTTC. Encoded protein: CASSIGPSGGTNEQFF.

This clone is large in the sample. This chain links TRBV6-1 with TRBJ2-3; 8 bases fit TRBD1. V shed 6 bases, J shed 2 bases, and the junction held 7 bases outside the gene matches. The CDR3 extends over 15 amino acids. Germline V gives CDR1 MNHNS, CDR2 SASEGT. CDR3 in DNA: TGTGCCAGCAGCAGACAGGGGCGGTCCACAGATACGCAGTATTTT. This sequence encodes CASSRQGRSTDTQYF.

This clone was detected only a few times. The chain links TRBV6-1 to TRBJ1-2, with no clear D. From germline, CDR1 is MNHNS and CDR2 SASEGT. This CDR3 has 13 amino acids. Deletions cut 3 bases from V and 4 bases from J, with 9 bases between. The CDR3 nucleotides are TGTGCCAGCAGTGAGTGGCAGACCTATGGCTACACCTTC. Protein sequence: CASSEWQTYGYTF.

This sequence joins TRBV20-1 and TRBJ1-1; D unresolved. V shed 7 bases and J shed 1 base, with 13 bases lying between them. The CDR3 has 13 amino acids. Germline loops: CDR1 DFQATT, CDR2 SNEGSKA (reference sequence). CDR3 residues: CSVTPLGNTEAFF. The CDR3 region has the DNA TGCAGTGTAACTCCTTTAGGGAACACTGAAGCTTTCTTT.

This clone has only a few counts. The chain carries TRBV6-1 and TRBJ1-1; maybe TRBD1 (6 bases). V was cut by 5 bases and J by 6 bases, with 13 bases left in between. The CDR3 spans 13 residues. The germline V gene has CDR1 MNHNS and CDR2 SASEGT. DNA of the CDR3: TGTGCCAGCAGTCCCTGGACAGCTCCTGAAGCTTTCTTT. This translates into CASSPWTAPEAFF.

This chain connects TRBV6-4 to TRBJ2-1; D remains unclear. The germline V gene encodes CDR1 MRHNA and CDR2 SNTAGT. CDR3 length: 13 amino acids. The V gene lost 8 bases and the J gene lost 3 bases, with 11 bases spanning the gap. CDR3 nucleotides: TGTGCCAGCGCCCTAGGAAGCTACAATGAGCAGTTCTTC. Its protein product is CASALGSYNEQFF.

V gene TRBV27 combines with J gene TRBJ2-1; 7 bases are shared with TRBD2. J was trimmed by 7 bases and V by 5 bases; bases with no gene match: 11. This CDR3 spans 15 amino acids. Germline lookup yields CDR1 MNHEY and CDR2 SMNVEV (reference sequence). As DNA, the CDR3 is TGTGCCAGCAGTAGCGGGACCACCCCTAGGAATGAGCAGTTCTTC. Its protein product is CASSSGTTPRNEQFF.

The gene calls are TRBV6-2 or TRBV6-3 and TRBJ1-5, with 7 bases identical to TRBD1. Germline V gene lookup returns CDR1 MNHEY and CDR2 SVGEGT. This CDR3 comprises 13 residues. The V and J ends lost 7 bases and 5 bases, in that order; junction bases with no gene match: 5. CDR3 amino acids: CASTGTAYQPQHF. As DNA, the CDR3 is TGTGCCAGCACCGGGACAGCCTATCAGCCCCAGCATTTT.

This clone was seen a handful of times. CDR3 bases: TGTGCCAGCAGCTTAGGTGGGTCCGCCGGGGAGCTGTTTTTT. It encodes CASSLGGSAGELFF. This chain joins TRBV7-9 and TRBJ2-2; D unresolved. Trimming pared 1 base from V and 6 bases from J, leaving 9 bases between. Germline V gives CDR1 SEHNR, CDR2 FQNEAQ (reference sequence). The CDR3 has 14 amino acids. Full variable domain (remainder filled in from reference TRBV7-9 and TRBJ2-2): DTGVSQNPRHKITKRGQNVTFRCDPISEHNRLYWYRQTLGQGPEFLTYFQNEAQLEKSRLLSDRFSAERPKGSFSTLEIQRTEQGDSAMYLCASSLGGSAGELFFGEGSRLTVL.

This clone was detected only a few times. CDR3 sequence reads: CASSPSRGVAGELFF. The DNA for the CDR3 is TGTGCCAGCAGTCCGTCAAGGGGGGTGGCCGGGGAGCTGTTTTTT. The chain combines TRBV6-1 with TRBJ2-2; D is tentatively TRBD1 or TRBD2 (6 bases each). V was clipped by 5 bases and J by 6 bases, with 16 bases between them. Germline CDR1 reads MNHNS; CDR2 reads SASEGT. CDR3 length: 15 residues.

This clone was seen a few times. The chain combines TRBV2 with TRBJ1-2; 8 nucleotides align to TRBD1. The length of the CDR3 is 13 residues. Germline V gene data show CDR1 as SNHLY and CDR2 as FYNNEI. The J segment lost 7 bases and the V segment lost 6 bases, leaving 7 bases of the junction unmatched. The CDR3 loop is CASSGQGDGGYTF. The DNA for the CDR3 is TGTGCCAGCAGCGGACAGGGAGATGGTGGCTACACCTTC.

CDR3 DNA sequence: TGTGCCAGCGCCGGGGCTAGCGGCTACAATGAGCAGTTCTTC. Translating it yields CASAGASGYNEQFF. The rearrangement links TRBV28 to TRBJ2-1, with 7 bases fitting TRBD2. The CDR3 length is 14 residues. Per germline, CDR1 MDHEN and CDR2 SYDVKM. The ends lost 8 bases at V and 3 bases at J; junction bases unmatched: 7.

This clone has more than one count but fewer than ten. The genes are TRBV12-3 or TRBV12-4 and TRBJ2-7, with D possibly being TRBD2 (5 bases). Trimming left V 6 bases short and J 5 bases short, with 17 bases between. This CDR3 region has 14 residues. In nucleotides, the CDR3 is TGTGCCAGCAGCCCAACTCTCGGGATCCACGAGCAGTACTTC. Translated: CASSPTLGIHEQYF.

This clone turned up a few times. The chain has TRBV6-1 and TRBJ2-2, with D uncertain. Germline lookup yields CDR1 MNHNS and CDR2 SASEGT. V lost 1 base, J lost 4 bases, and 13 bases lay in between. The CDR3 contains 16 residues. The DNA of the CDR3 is TGTGCCAGCAGTGAAGTACGGGCGTCTGGCACCGGGGAGCTGTTTTTT. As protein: CASSEVRASGTGELFF.

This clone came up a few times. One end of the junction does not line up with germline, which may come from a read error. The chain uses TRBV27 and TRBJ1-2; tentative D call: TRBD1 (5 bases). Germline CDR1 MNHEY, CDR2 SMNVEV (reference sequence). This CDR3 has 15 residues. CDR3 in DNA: TGTGCCAGCAGTCCCGGGACGGGATCTAACTATGGCTATACCTTC. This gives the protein CASSPGTGSNYGYTF.

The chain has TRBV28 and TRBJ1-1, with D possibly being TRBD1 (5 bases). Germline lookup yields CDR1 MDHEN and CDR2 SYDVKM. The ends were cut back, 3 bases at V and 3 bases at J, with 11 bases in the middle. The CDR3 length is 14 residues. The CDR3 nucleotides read TGTGCCAGCAGTTTTAGTGGGGCGTACACTGAAGCTTTCTTT. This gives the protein CASSFSGAYTEAFF.

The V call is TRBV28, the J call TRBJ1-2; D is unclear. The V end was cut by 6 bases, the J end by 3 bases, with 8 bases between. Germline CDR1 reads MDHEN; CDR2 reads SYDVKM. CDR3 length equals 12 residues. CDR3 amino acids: CASRMQDYGYTF. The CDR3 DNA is TGTGCCAGCAGAATGCAAGACTATGGCTACACCTTC.

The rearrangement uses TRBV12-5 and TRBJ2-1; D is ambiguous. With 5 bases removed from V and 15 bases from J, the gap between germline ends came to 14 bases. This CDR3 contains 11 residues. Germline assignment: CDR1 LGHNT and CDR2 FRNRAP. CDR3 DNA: TGTGCTAGTGGTCTCGGAGCGCGCGTGTTCTTC. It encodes CASGLGARVFF.

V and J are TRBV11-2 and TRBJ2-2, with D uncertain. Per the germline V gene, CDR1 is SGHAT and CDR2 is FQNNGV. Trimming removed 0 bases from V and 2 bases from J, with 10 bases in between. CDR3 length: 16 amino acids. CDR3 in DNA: TGTGCCAGCAGCTTAGATCCGGAGCTAAACACCGGGGAGCTGTTTTTT. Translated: CASSLDPELNTGELFF.

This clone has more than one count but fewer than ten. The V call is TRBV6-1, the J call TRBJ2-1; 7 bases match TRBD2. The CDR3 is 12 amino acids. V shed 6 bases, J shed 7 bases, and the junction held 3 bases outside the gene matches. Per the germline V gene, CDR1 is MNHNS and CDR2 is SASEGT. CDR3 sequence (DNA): TGTGCCAGCAGGCGGGAGATAAATGAGCAGTTCTTC. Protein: CASRREINEQFF.

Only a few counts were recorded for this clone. The CDR3: CASSSMSGGYYNEQFF. The CDR3, as DNA: TGTGCCAGCAGCTCGATGAGCGGGGGTTACTACAATGAGCAGTTCTTC. The chain recombines TRBV7-3 with TRBJ2-1; 8 nucleotides match TRBD2. V lost 4 bases and J lost 3; bases outside the gene matches: 8. The germline V gene has CDR1 SGHTA and CDR2 FQGTGA. CDR3 length equals 16 residues.